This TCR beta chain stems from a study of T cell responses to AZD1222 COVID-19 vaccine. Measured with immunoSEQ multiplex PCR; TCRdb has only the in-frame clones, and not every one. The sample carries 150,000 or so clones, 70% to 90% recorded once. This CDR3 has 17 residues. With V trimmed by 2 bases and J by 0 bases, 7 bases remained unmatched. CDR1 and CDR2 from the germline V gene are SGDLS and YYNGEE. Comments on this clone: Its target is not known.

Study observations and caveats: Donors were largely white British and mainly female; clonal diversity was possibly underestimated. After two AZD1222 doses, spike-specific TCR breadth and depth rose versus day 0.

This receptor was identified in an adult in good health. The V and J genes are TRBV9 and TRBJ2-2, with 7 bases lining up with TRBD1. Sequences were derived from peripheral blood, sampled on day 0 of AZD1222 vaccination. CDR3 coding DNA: TGTGCCAGCAGCGTGGCCACCGGGACAGCGAACACCGGGGAGCTGTTTTTT. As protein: CASSVATGTANTGELFF.